The 25 T cell receptor beta chains below all came from one sample that was sequenced in a study of metastatic and nonmetastatic thyroid tumors. All patients were untreated before thyroid surgery. From the PCR reads, TCRdb re-called clones with MiXCR. The profile shows 85,000 to 95,000 clones, 15% of them singletons. The sample comprised blood. The receptors come from a female donor with papillary thyroid cancer or a benign thyroid nodule (not recorded which). Some clones in this sample may be carry-over from other donors' samples.

This clone was detected only a few times. The sample has other DNA sequences that encode this CDR3 too. The gene calls are TRBV19 and TRBJ2-2; D uncertain. The CDR3 extends over 13 amino acids. Germline-derived CDR1 and CDR2 are LNHDA and SQIVND (reference sequence). The V gene lost 11 bases and the J gene lost 8 bases, with 18 bases spanning the gap. The CDR3 nucleotides are TGTGCCCTCACATCAGGTCGCACTGGGGAGCTGTTTTTT. This codes for CALTSGRTGELFF.

In this sample, this clone turned up many times. Within the sample, other DNA sequences also encode this same CDR3. The chain is built from TRBV15 and TRBJ2-1; 11 bases agree with TRBD1. The CDR3 runs 13 residues. Losses at the gene ends were 8 bases for V and 4 bases for J; bases not matched to a gene: 1. Looked up from germline, CDR1 is LNHNV and CDR2 is YYDKDF (reference sequence). The chain's CDR3 is CATRDRGYNEQFF. The CDR3 DNA follows: TGTGCCACCCGGGACAGGGGGTACAATGAGCAGTTCTTC.

This clone was detected a few times. The rearrangement links TRBV28 to TRBJ2-1; no clear D. The CDR3 consists of 14 residues. V shed 7 bases and J shed 12 bases, with 22 bases lying between them. Germline lookup yields CDR1 MDHEN and CDR2 SYDVKM. The CDR3 region has the DNA TGTGCCAGCATCACCCCCCAAGTGTGGAAGGGGCAGTTCTTC. Amino acid sequence: CASITPQVWKGQFF. Supplemented by reference TRBV28 and TRBJ2-1, the full variable domain reads DVKVTQSSRYLVKRTGEKVFLECVQDMDHENMFWYRQDPGLGLRLIYFSYDVKMKEKGDIPEGYSVSREKKERFSLILESASTNQTSMYLCASITPQVWKGQFFGPGTRLTVL.

This clone has more than one count but fewer than ten. A read error may produce the germline difference seen at one junction end. The CDR3 region is CTSTTGLSAGEQFF. The CDR3, as DNA: TGTACCAGCACCACGGGACTATCGGCCGGTGAGCAGTTCTTC. The chain recombines TRBV12-3 or TRBV12-4 with TRBJ2-1; 7 bases line up with TRBD2. The CDR3 runs 14 residues.

Note on this clone: This may be a read error, as it is one base from a much larger clone. J is TRBJ2-1 and V is TRBV3-1, with D hard to call. This CDR3 is built from 15 residues. In germline, CDR1 is LGHDT, CDR2 YNNKEL (reference sequence). The CDR3 sequence is CASNQDWQLYNEQFF. The CDR3 coding sequence is TGTGCCAGCAACCAAGACTGGCAGTTATACAATGAGCAGTTCTTC.

In this sample, this clone turned up many times. The V call is TRBV7-3, the J call TRBJ1-1, with D uncertain. The V end was cut by 1 base, the J end by 1 base, with 10 bases between. Germline CDR1 SGHTA, CDR2 FQGTGA. This CDR3 has 15 amino acids. The CDR3 coding sequence is TGTGCCAGCAGCTTAATGGGAGGTGAGAACACTGAAGCTTTCTTT. It specifies CASSLMGGENTEAFF. The whole variable domain, remainder taken from reference TRBV7-3 and TRBJ1-1, is GAGVSQTPSNKVTEKGKYVELRCDPISGHTALYWYRQSLGQGPEFLIYFQGTGAADDSGLPNDRFFAVRPEGSVSTLKIQRTERGDSAVYLCASSLMGGENTEAFFGQGTRLTVV.

This clone was detected many times. The rearrangement joins TRBV6-1 to TRBJ1-1; D ambiguous. The germline V gene encodes CDR1 MNHNS and CDR2 SASEGT. This CDR3 has 11 residues. V lost 7 bases, J lost 5 bases, and 8 bases lay in between. The CDR3 here is CASIAGTEAFF. CDR3 in DNA: TGTGCCAGCATCGCGGGGACTGAAGCTTTCTTT.

In the case of this clone: Since a much larger clone is just one base distant, this may be a read error. The chain links TRBV3-1 to TRBJ2-2, with a weak D call TRBD2 (6 bases). Germline assignment: CDR1 LGHDT and CDR2 YNNKEL (reference sequence). The CDR3 totals 16 residues. The CDR3 coding sequence is TGTGCCAGCAGCCGCCGTACTGGCACCGGGGCCCGGGAGCTGGTTTTT. Its protein is CASSRRTGTGARELVF.

This clone came up many times. This chain connects TRBV28 to TRBJ1-1; D may be TRBD1 (5 bases). CDR1 is MDHEN, CDR2 SYDVKM, per germline. Trimming pared 6 bases from V and 2 bases from J, leaving 13 bases between. The CDR3 is 14 residues long. In nucleotides, the CDR3 is TGTGCCAGCAGCCAGTCACAGGAAAACACTGAAGCTTTCTTT. Amino acid sequence: CASSQSQENTEAFF.

The V and J genes are TRBV15 and TRBJ2-7; D is possibly TRBD1 (6 bases). Germline CDR1 reads LNHNV; CDR2 reads YYDKDF (reference sequence). V was shortened by 7 bases and J by 2 bases, with 27 bases between the two germline ends. The CDR3 contains 18 residues. The CDR3 DNA sequence: TGTGCCACCACTCGGGATTTCGTCCAGGGGTGGATACCCTACGAGCAGTACTTC. This encodes CATTRDFVQGWIPYEQYF.

This clone was observed a handful of times. J is TRBJ2-7 and V is TRBV27, with 7 bases identical to TRBD1. V was pared by 6 bases and J by 4 bases, with 9 bases of the junction left unmatched. Germline V lookup: CDR1 MNHEY, CDR2 SMNVEV (reference sequence). This CDR3 comprises 14 residues. CDR3 sequence: CASRGQDSGYEQYF. The CDR3 DNA follows: TGTGCCAGCAGAGGACAGGATAGTGGGTACGAGCAGTACTTC.

The V gene is TRBV7-3, the J gene TRBJ2-1; TRBD2 matches 9 bases. The germline gives CDR1 SGHTA, CDR2 FQGTGA. V lost 5 bases and J lost 7; bases outside the gene matches: 9. The CDR3 spans 15 residues. In DNA form, the CDR3 reads TGTGCCAGCAGCCCGGACGGGACTAGCTTGAATGAGCAGTTCTTC. This encodes CASSPDGTSLNEQFF.

This clone was found many times. The rearrangement links TRBV3-1 to TRBJ2-5, with no clear D. V lost 7 bases and J lost 0, with 12 bases in between. There are 14 residues in the CDR3. Germline V gives CDR1 LGHDT, CDR2 YNNKEL (reference sequence). DNA of the CDR3: TGTGCCAGCACCCTGGCCTCGTACCAAGAGACCCAGTACTTC. The encoded protein is CASTLASYQETQYF.

This clone has ten or more counts. The chain carries TRBV27 and TRBJ1-1; the D gene is possibly TRBD1 (6 bases). Germline V gene data show CDR1 as MNHEY and CDR2 as SMNVEV (reference sequence). The germline V and J ends were trimmed by 8 bases and 3 bases, with 19 bases remaining between them. This CDR3 is 15 amino acids long. The CDR3: CASSKVLSGDTEAFF. CDR3 nucleotides: TGTGCCAGCTCAAAGGTTCTCTCAGGGGACACTGAAGCTTTCTTT.

This clone was picked up a small number of times. The rearrangement joins TRBV28 to TRBJ1-3; D unresolved. The germline V and J ends were trimmed by 4 bases and 2 bases, with 12 bases remaining between them. From germline, CDR1 is MDHEN and CDR2 SYDVKM. This CDR3 is built from 15 residues. CDR3: CASSSSDITGNTIYF. CDR3 bases: TGTGCCAGCAGTTCCTCCGACATTACTGGAAACACCATATATTTT.

There are many counts of this clone. The V call is TRBV6-1, the J call TRBJ2-5; D is uncertain. Trimming took 0 bases from V and 7 from J, leaving 3 bases between them. Germline loops: CDR1 MNHNS, CDR2 SASEGT. This CDR3 region has 11 residues. This CDR3 is CASSEAGTQYF. The CDR3 nucleotides read TGTGCCAGCAGTGAAGCGGGGACCCAGTACTTC.

This clone was detected many times. The same CDR3 also results from other DNA sequences found in this sample. The chain is built from TRBV6-2 or TRBV6-3 and TRBJ2-3, with D perhaps matching TRBD2 (5 bases). The CDR3 length is 17 residues. Trimming pared 2 bases from V and 6 bases from J, leaving 21 bases between. Looked up from germline, CDR1 is MNHEY and CDR2 is SVGEGT. CDR3 sequence: CASSYAARRPGEDTQYF. In nucleotides, the CDR3 is TGTGCCAGCAGTTACGCCGCCAGGAGGCCGGGTGAGGATACGCAGTATTTT.

This clone was detected ten times or more. This rearrangement joins TRBV28 to TRBJ1-1, with no clear D. This CDR3 has 11 residues. Trimming removed 8 bases at V and 3 bases at J, with 7 bases between. Per germline, CDR1 MDHEN and CDR2 SYDVKM. CDR3: CASQLDTEAFF. The DNA for the CDR3 is TGTGCCAGCCAGTTGGACACTGAAGCTTTCTTT.

Regarding this clone: At one end, the junction sequence differs from germline, possibly due to a read error. The chain links TRBV27 to TRBJ2-7; tentatively, D is TRBD1 (6 bases). This CDR3 region has 13 residues. The germline V gene encodes CDR1 MNHEY and CDR2 SMNVEV (reference sequence). CDR3 loop: CPSSWTALYGQYF. The CDR3 nucleotides read TGTCCCAGCAGTTGGACAGCACTCTACGGGCAGTACTTC.

The table lists this clone with many counts. The rearrangement links TRBV7-9 to TRBJ2-7, with 9 bases fitting TRBD1. The length of the CDR3 is 14 residues. Germline V gives CDR1 SEHNR, CDR2 FQNEAQ (reference sequence). The V segment lost 4 bases and the J segment 3 bases; nucleotides outside the gene matches: 4. CDR3 amino acids: CASSSGTGNYEQYF. CDR3 bases: TGTGCCAGCAGCTCAGGGACAGGGAACTACGAGCAGTACTTC.

The sample holds many counts of this clone. The chain uses TRBV20-1 and TRBJ1-1; D not resolved. The germline V gene encodes CDR1 DFQATT and CDR2 SNEGSKA (reference sequence). With 3 bases removed from V and 4 bases from J, the gap between germline ends came to 9 bases. CDR3 length: 12 amino acids. This CDR3 reads CSASLTGTEAFF. The CDR3 coding sequence is TGCAGTGCTAGTCTGACCGGCACTGAAGCTTTCTTT.

About this clone itself: At one end, the junction sequence differs from germline, possibly due to a read error. The rearrangement joins TRBV4-2 to TRBJ2-2; a possible D gene is TRBD1 (6 bases). The length of the CDR3 is 17 residues. In germline, CDR1 is LGHNA, CDR2 YNFKEQ. The CDR3 DNA reads TGTGCCATCAGCCATCCCCCGGGACACACGAACACCGGGGAGCTGTTTTTT. It codes for CAISHPPGHTNTGELFF.

On this clone itself: This may come from a read error, since a much larger clone is one base off. The chain is built from TRBV9 and TRBJ2-1; D assignment may be TRBD1 or TRBD2 (6 bases each). From germline, CDR1 is SGDLS and CDR2 YYNGEE. V lost 3 bases and J 4 bases, leaving 23 bases between the germline ends. The CDR3 totals 18 residues. The CDR3 is CASSDRRGWLAYYNEQFF. CDR3 nucleotide sequence: TGTGCCAGCAGCGATCGAAGGGGGTGGCTAGCGTATTACAATGAGCAGTTCTTC.

Ten or more counts support this clone. This chain links TRBV20-1 with TRBJ1-1; D is unclear. Germline CDR1 and CDR2: DFQATT and SNEGSKA (reference sequence). This CDR3 spans 13 amino acids. V was cut by 1 base and J by 1 base, with 7 bases left in between. This CDR3 is CSARVGWNTEAFF. CDR3 bases: TGCAGTGCTAGAGTCGGCTGGAACACTGAAGCTTTCTTT.

There are many counts of this clone. The chain couples TRBV12-3 or TRBV12-4 to TRBJ2-1; 7 bases are shared with TRBD1. V shed 3 bases and J 5 bases; nucleotides not matched to a gene: 10. The CDR3 is 16 residues long. CDR3 nucleotides: TGTGCCAGCAGTTTTCGTAGACAGGGTAGCCACAATGAGCAGTTCTTC. It specifies CASSFRRQGSHNEQFF.